Listed here are 32 T cell receptor beta chains from one sample, sequenced in a study of cytomegalovirus exposure and HLA in healthy donors. Amplification used 60 Vbeta primers and 13 Jbeta primers. Here immunoSEQ multiplex PCR was the method, and the copy in TCRdb shows in-frame clones only, minus some. The sample shows 100,000 to 150,000 clones, roughly 70% of them seen only once. Sequences were obtained from PBMCs. Receptors were obtained from a man aged 25-40 years in good health and CMV-seronegative.

DNA of the CDR3: TGCAGCGTTTACAGGGGCCAAGAGACCCAGTACTTC. It yields the protein CSVYRGQETQYF. V usage is TRBV29-1 and J usage is TRBJ2-5; 7 bases are shared with TRBD1. The CDR3 contains 12 residues. After removal of 5 bases from V and 1 base from J, the junction contained 1 base not matched to a gene. The germline V gene has CDR1 SQVTM and CDR2 ANQGSEA.

This clone was seen a handful of times. The V call is TRBV7-9, the J call TRBJ2-3; D might be TRBD1 (6 bases). CDR3 length: 15 residues. Between the trimmed V and J ends, which lost 3 bases and 1 base, there was a span of 11 bases. In germline, CDR1 is SEHNR, CDR2 FQNEAQ (reference sequence). CDR3 loop: CASSFVQGGTDTQYF. As DNA, the CDR3 is TGTGCCAGCAGCTTTGTACAGGGTGGCACAGATACGCAGTATTTT.

This clone has just a few counts. V usage is TRBV7-3 and J usage is TRBJ1-1; 8 nucleotides match TRBD1. The CDR3 covers 15 residues. Germline-derived CDR1 and CDR2 are SGHTA and FQGTGA. Trimming at V came to 4 bases and at J to 4 bases, leaving 8 bases not matched to a gene. CDR3 loop: CASSSAGGGGTEAFF. The CDR3 DNA reads as TGTGCCAGCAGCTCCGCAGGGGGCGGCGGCACTGAAGCTTTCTTT.

This chain connects TRBV2 to TRBJ1-5; a possible D gene is TRBD1 (6 bases). The CDR3 length is 15 residues. V was cut by 6 bases and J by 3 bases, with 15 bases left in between. Germline V gives CDR1 SNHLY, CDR2 FYNNEI. The CDR3 DNA sequence: TGTGCCAGCAGCAAAGACGGACAGTACAATCAGCCCCAGCATTTT. Residues: CASSKDGQYNQPQHF.

This clone has just one count. V gene TRBV6-1 combines with J gene TRBJ2-7; a possible D gene is TRBD2 (6 bases). Trimming pared 2 bases from V and 2 bases from J, leaving 10 bases between. The CDR3 is 14 amino acids. Germline V gene lookup returns CDR1 MNHNS and CDR2 SASEGT. The CDR3 region has the DNA TGTGCCAGCAGTGAATCCGGGAGAACCTACGAGCAGTACTTC. Translated, it gives CASSESGRTYEQYF.

This chain links TRBV5-6 with TRBJ2-7; 11 bases are a match to TRBD1. Germline CDR1 SGHDT, CDR2 YYEEEE. The junction had 4 bases not matched to a gene; V was cut back by 2 bases and J by 9 bases. The CDR3 runs 13 residues. This chain's CDR3 is CASSLGTGGWQYF. CDR3 DNA: TGTGCCAGCAGCTTAGGGACAGGGGGTTGGCAGTACTTC. Using reference TRBV5-6 and TRBJ2-7 for the parts outside the CDR3, the full variable domain is DAGVTQSPTHLIKTRGQQVTLRCSPKSGHDTVSWYQQALGQGPQFIFQYYEEEERQRGNFPDRFSGHQFPNYSSELNVNALLLGDSALYLCASSLGTGGWQYFGPGTRLTVT.

The V and J genes are TRBV5-1 and TRBJ2-7; 9 bases align to TRBD1. Unmatched junction bases numbered 4, after V lost 7 bases and J lost 5 bases. Germline V gene lookup returns CDR1 SGHRS and CDR2 YFSETQ. The CDR3 is 12 amino acids. In nucleotides, the CDR3 is TGCGCCAGCGGGACAGGGTCCCACGAGCAGTACTTC. Translation: CASGTGSHEQYF. Using reference TRBV5-1 and TRBJ2-7 for the parts outside the CDR3, the full variable domain is KAGVTQTPRYLIKTRGQQVTLSCSPISGHRSVSWYQQTPGQGLQFLFEYFSETQRNKGNFPGRFSGRQFSNSRSEMNVSTLELGDSALYLCASGTGSHEQYFGPGTRLTVT.

The chain has TRBV6-1 and TRBJ1-5; D is uncertain. The V gene's germline CDR1 is MNHNS and CDR2 SASEGT. CDR3 length equals 15 residues. Trimming took off 7 bases at V and 5 bases at J, with 18 bases between the two ends. The CDR3 loop reads CASMPAEGSDQPQHF. In DNA, the CDR3 is TGTGCCAGCATGCCCGCAGAGGGCTCGGATCAGCCCCAGCATTTT.

The chain is built from TRBV6-1 and TRBJ2-1, with 7 bases fitting TRBD1. Losses at the gene ends were 7 bases for V and 15 bases for J; bases not matched to a gene: 18. The V gene's germline CDR1 is MNHNS and CDR2 SASEGT. CDR3 size: 14 residues. The CDR3 coding sequence is TGTGCCAGCACCCCAGACAGGGTCACAACTACGTGGTTCTTC. Protein product: CASTPDRVTTTWFF.

This clone was detected only a few times. V usage is TRBV6-5 and J usage is TRBJ1-2, with a weak D call TRBD1 (5 bases). The germline V gene has CDR1 MNHEY and CDR2 SVGAGI. Trimming left V 0 bases short and J 4 bases short, with 6 bases between. The CDR3 is made up of 13 amino acids. The DNA for the CDR3 is TGTGCCAGCAGTTACTCAGGGGTCTATGGCTACACCTTC. Amino acid sequence: CASSYSGVYGYTF.

This clone was recorded a few times. The chain is built from TRBV19 and TRBJ1-4; 8 positions match TRBD1. CDR1 is LNHDA and CDR2 is SQIVND in the germline V gene (reference sequence). There are 17 residues in the CDR3. V dropped 5 bases and J dropped 0; count of bases not matched to a gene: 8. This CDR3 is CASSHPGGPATNEKLFF. CDR3 coding DNA: TGTGCCAGTAGTCACCCAGGGGGCCCGGCAACTAATGAAAAACTGTTTTTT.

The chain combines TRBV5-6 with TRBJ2-7; possibly TRBD2 for D (6 bases). The CDR3 is 15 residues long. V gave up 7 bases and J gave up 2 bases, with 19 bases separating them. Germline assignment: CDR1 SGHDT and CDR2 YYEEEE. CDR3 region: CASFHRGGLTYEQYF. The DNA for the CDR3 is TGTGCCAGCTTCCATCGAGGAGGGTTGACCTACGAGCAGTACTTC. Combining the CDR3 with reference TRBV5-6 and TRBJ2-7 gives the whole variable domain DAGVTQSPTHLIKTRGQQVTLRCSPKSGHDTVSWYQQALGQGPQFIFQYYEEEERQRGNFPDRFSGHQFPNYSSELNVNALLLGDSALYLCASFHRGGLTYEQYFGPGTRLTVT.

This clone was observed a handful of times. The chain carries TRBV5-1 and TRBJ1-2; no clear D gene. Per germline, CDR1 SGHRS and CDR2 YFSETQ. V lost 0 bases, J lost 8 bases, and 8 bases lay in between. The CDR3 extends over 12 amino acids. CDR3: CASSLDGVGYTF. In DNA, the CDR3 is TGCGCCAGCAGCTTGGACGGGGTGGGCTACACCTTC.

This chain links TRBV2 with TRBJ2-5; no clear D. Germline assignment: CDR1 SNHLY and CDR2 FYNNEI. This CDR3 has 14 amino acids. V lost 8 bases, J lost 5 bases, and 18 bases lay in between. The CDR3 spells CASWSVSGFETQYF. The CDR3 coding sequence is TGTGCCAGCTGGAGCGTCTCCGGTTTTGAGACCCAGTACTTC. The entire variable domain, with the rest obtained from reference TRBV2 and TRBJ2-5, is as follows: EPEVTQTPSHQVTQMGQEVILRCVPISNHLYFYWYRQILGQKVEFLVSFYNNEISEKSEIFDDQFSVERPDGSNFTLKIRSTKLEDSAMYFCASWSVSGFETQYFGPGTRLLVL.

This clone was observed a handful of times. The chain joins TRBV5-4 to TRBJ1-4, with D maybe TRBD1 (6 bases). CDR1 is SGHNT and CDR2 is YYREEE in the germline V gene (reference sequence). Deletions cut 6 bases from V and 5 bases from J, with 17 bases between. CDR3 length: 15 amino acids. The CDR3 reads CASTNRGGANEKLFF. CDR3 nucleotide sequence: TGTGCCAGCACCAATAGGGGGGGCGCAAATGAAAAACTGTTTTTT.

The V call is TRBV28, the J call TRBJ1-1; a possible D gene is TRBD1 (5 bases). Trimming stripped 1 base from V and 4 bases from J, with 13 bases between. The CDR3 consists of 15 residues. Germline values: CDR1 MDHEN, CDR2 SYDVKM. CDR3 DNA sequence: TGTGCCAGCAGTTTATACGGGGGACGGGGCACTGAAGCTTTCTTT. It encodes CASSLYGGRGTEAFF.

The rearrangement uses TRBV6-1 and TRBJ1-1; D perhaps matches TRBD1 (5 bases). CDR3 length equals 17 residues. Looked up from germline, CDR1 is MNHNS and CDR2 is SASEGT. Trimming removed 2 bases at V and 1 base at J, with 17 bases between. Here the CDR3 reads CASSELDKAHSNTEAFF. The CDR3 DNA is TGTGCCAGCAGTGAACTGGACAAGGCCCACTCGAACACTGAAGCTTTCTTT.

The gene calls are TRBV29-1 and TRBJ2-2; 7 bases are a match to TRBD1. The CDR3 runs to 13 residues. V dropped 7 bases and J dropped 1; count of bases not matched to a gene: 3. The V gene's germline CDR1 is SQVTM and CDR2 ANQGSEA. The CDR3 protein is CSAWTGNTGELFF. DNA of the CDR3: TGCAGCGCCTGGACAGGGAACACCGGGGAGCTGTTTTTT.

This rearrangement joins TRBV5-1 to TRBJ1-2, with unresolved D. This CDR3 contains 16 residues. V dropped 0 bases and J dropped 4 bases, with 16 bases sitting between them. Germline-derived CDR1 and CDR2 are SGHRS and YFSETQ. Written as DNA, the CDR3 is TGCGCCAGCAGCTTGGACCTTGCGGCGCCTGTCTATGGCTACACCTTC. As protein: CASSLDLAAPVYGYTF.

The gene calls are TRBV28 and TRBJ2-5; D might be TRBD1 (6 bases). The CDR3 length is 15 residues. V lost 5 bases and J 1 base, leaving 14 bases between the germline ends. Germline loops: CDR1 MDHEN, CDR2 SYDVKM. The CDR3, as DNA: TGTGCCAGCAGTCCAACGACAGGAATCCAAGAGACCCAGTACTTC. Its translation is CASSPTTGIQETQYF.

The CDR3 reads CASSPTISNTEAFF. The CDR3 coding sequence is TGTGCCAGCAGCCCAACCATTAGTAACACTGAAGCTTTCTTT. V and J are TRBV5-4 and TRBJ1-1; D is unclear. The CDR3 has 14 residues. V was cut by 4 bases and J by 2 bases, with 12 bases left in between. CDR1 SGHNT and CDR2 YYREEE come from the germline V gene (reference sequence).

The chain recombines TRBV7-9 with TRBJ1-1; D unclear. This CDR3 is 14 amino acids long. Germline V gene lookup returns CDR1 SEHNR and CDR2 FQNEAQ (reference sequence). Trimming stripped 5 bases from V and 7 bases from J, with 17 bases between. The CDR3 DNA is TGTGCCAGCAGCCCGACACCTCTGCGTGGTGAAGCTTTCTTT. Its translation is CASSPTPLRGEAFF.

The chain joins TRBV5-6 to TRBJ2-5; TRBD2 agrees at 9 bases. Trimming removed 4 bases from V and 11 bases from J; junction bases left unmatched: 15. This CDR3 comprises 15 residues. Germline V CDR1 and CDR2: SGHDT, YYEEEE. CDR3 sequence reads: CASSGIAGETWEQYF. CDR3 nucleotide sequence: TGTGCCAGCAGCGGGATAGCGGGGGAAACCTGGGAGCAGTACTTC. Full variable domain (missing parts from reference TRBV5-6 and TRBJ2-5): DAGVTQSPTHLIKTRGQQVTLRCSPKSGHDTVSWYQQALGQGPQFIFQYYEEEERQRGNFPDRFSGHQFPNYSSELNVNALLLGDSALYLCASSGIAGETWEQYFGPGTRLLVL.

The chain is built from TRBV28 and TRBJ1-6; D is perhaps TRBD1 (5 bases). The CDR3 runs to 16 residues. Germline V CDR1 and CDR2: MDHEN, SYDVKM. V gave up 2 bases and J gave up 14 bases, with 22 bases separating them. This CDR3 is CASSLGGWGEILALHF. Written as DNA, the CDR3 is TGTGCCAGCAGTTTAGGGGGGTGGGGGGAAATCCTCGCCCTCCACTTT.

Only one count was recorded for this clone. This chain joins TRBV7-3 and TRBJ1-2; D is perhaps TRBD1 (6 bases). The CDR3 spans 16 residues. The V gene's germline CDR1 is SGHTA and CDR2 FQGTGA. Trimming removed 6 bases at V and 2 bases at J, with 19 bases between. CDR3 DNA sequence: TGTGCCAGCAGACCCCCTACCCCGGGACAAAACTATGGCTACACCTTC. This sequence encodes CASRPPTPGQNYGYTF.

The table lists this clone with a few counts. The V call is TRBV5-1, the J call TRBJ1-1, with TRBD1 as a possible D gene (5 bases). This CDR3 spans 16 amino acids. Germline-derived CDR1 and CDR2 are SGHRS and YFSETQ. The ends were cut back, 3 bases at V and 5 bases at J, with 20 bases in the middle. CDR3 in amino acids: CASSYTTGELLTEAFF. The CDR3 nucleotides are TGCGCCAGCAGCTACACGACGGGGGAGCTTTTGACTGAAGCTTTCTTT. The full variable domain, in which reference TRBV5-1 and TRBJ1-1 provide the parts outside the CDR3, is KAGVTQTPRYLIKTRGQQVTLSCSPISGHRSVSWYQQTPGQGLQFLFEYFSETQRNKGNFPGRFSGRQFSNSRSEMNVSTLELGDSALYLCASSYTTGELLTEAFFGQGTRLTVV.

This clone has a single count. The genes are TRBV5-1 and TRBJ2-5; D might be TRBD1 (5 bases). V shed 0 bases and J shed 5 bases, with 17 bases lying between them. CDR3 size: 16 residues. The germline V gene has CDR1 SGHRS and CDR2 YFSETQ. This CDR3 reads CASSLVSGLLGETQYF. The CDR3 region has the DNA TGCGCCAGCAGCTTGGTTTCAGGGTTACTTGGGGAGACCCAGTACTTC.

The chain uses TRBV13 and TRBJ1-4; D may be TRBD1 (5 bases). The CDR3 length is 15 residues. Germline V gene data show CDR1 as PRHDT and CDR2 as FYEKMQ (reference sequence). V lost 5 bases, J lost 7 bases, and 17 bases lay in between. CDR3 in amino acids: CASSSFGRGTEKLFF. The CDR3 DNA follows: TGTGCCAGCAGCAGCTTTGGTCGGGGGACTGAAAAACTGTTTTTT.

The V and J genes are TRBV5-6 and TRBJ2-5; D uncertain. Trimming removed 5 bases from V and 5 bases from J, with 16 bases in between. Germline-derived CDR1 and CDR2 are SGHDT and YYEEEE. CDR3 size: 14 residues. Written as DNA, the CDR3 is TGTGCCAGCAGAATGGCACCTCTGCCCGAGACCCAGTACTTC. Encoded protein: CASRMAPLPETQYF.

The chain joins TRBV30 to TRBJ2-7; D might be TRBD1 (5 bases). The CDR3 extends over 12 amino acids. The germline V gene has CDR1 GTSNPN and CDR2 SVGIG (reference sequence). V lost 0 bases, J lost 4 bases, and 7 bases lay in between. The CDR3 nucleotides are TGTGCCTGGAGTGTGACAGTGTACGAGCAGTACTTC. Protein: CAWSVTVYEQYF. Using reference TRBV30 and TRBJ2-7 for the parts outside the CDR3, the full variable domain is SQTIHQWPATLVQPVGSPLSLECTVEGTSNPNLYWYRQAAGRGLQLLFYSVGIGQISSEVPQNLSASRPQDRQFILSSKKLLLSDSGFYLCAWSVTVYEQYFGPGTRLTVT.

The chain is built from TRBV28 and TRBJ2-1; TRBD1 matches 11 bases. V dropped 8 bases and J dropped 9; count of bases not matched to a gene: 9. This CDR3 contains 14 residues. The V gene's germline CDR1 is MDHEN and CDR2 SYDVKM. CDR3 coding DNA: TGTGCCAGCGGTTATGGACAGGGGGCAATTGAGCAGTTCTTC. Amino acids: CASGYGQGAIEQFF.

The genes are TRBV7-9 and TRBJ1-4; D not resolved. The CDR3 totals 16 residues. V shed 5 bases and J shed 0 bases, with 13 bases lying between them. In germline, CDR1 is SEHNR, CDR2 FQNEAQ (reference sequence). The CDR3 loop reads CASSPRELTTNEKLFF. CDR3 nucleotides: TGTGCCAGCAGCCCCCGCGAGCTTACAACTAATGAAAAACTGTTTTTT.